The clone carrying this TCR beta chain was detected once. Assay: immunoSEQ multiplex PCR; the TCRdb copy retains only in-frame clones and omits some. The table records 90,000 to 100,000 clones, 82% of them present only once. This sample was included in a study of control samples from healthy donors and cancer patients. V was clipped by 6 bases and J by 10 bases, with 24 bases between them. The germline V gene encodes CDR1 MNHEY and CDR2 SVGAGI. The CDR3 has 15 amino acids. The V gene is TRBV6-5, the J gene TRBJ2-5; D unclear. Specimen: blood. This clonotype was obtained from a man aged 55 to 70 in good health. The CDR3 coding sequence is TGTGCCAGCAGCCGGTTTTATGGGCCCCCGGAAGACCAGTACTTC. Translation gives CASSRFYGPPEDQYF.